The rows below give T cell receptor beta chains drawn from one sample of a study of beta chain features in type 1 diabetes. Sequencing used immunoSEQ multiplex PCR; TCRdb keeps in-frame clones, though not all of them. This sample carries some 330,000 clones, 9.5% to 11% of them seen once, and the ten largest clones take about 0.014%. The sample taken for sequencing was naive CD4+ T cells from blood. These receptors were taken from a woman under 40 in good health. Each CDR3 is given with its conserved first and last residue. A D gene is named only where the DNA matches it firmly. Expanded clones get a size class; other rows say once, few or many, or leave the size out.

TGCGCCAGCAGCTGGGAGACAGGGTCTAAAAGCTACGAGCAGTACTTC,CASSWETGSKSYEQYF,TRBV5-1,TRBD1,few,TRBJ2-7
TGTGCCAGCAGCCAAGATAGCCACCTCACCTGGGACACGGTCTCCTACGAGCAGTACTTC,CASSQDSHLTWDTVSYEQYF,TRBV4-2,.,.,TRBJ2-7
TGTGCCAGCAGCCCCCCGGGACAGGCGTACACCGGGGAGCTGTTTTTT,CASSPPGQAYTGELFF,TRBV7-2,TRBD1,few,TRBJ2-2
TGTGCCAGCAGCTCGGGACTAGCGGGAGGTAGCGACGAGCAGTACTTC,CASSSGLAGGSDEQYF,TRBV7-3,TRBD2,few,TRBJ2-7
TGTGCCAGCAGTTTATCTCGGGTTAAACTGTTTTTT,CASSLSRVKLFF,TRBV28,.,.,TRBJ1-4
TGTGCCTGGAGTGTACAAAGGGGCTACGAGCAGTACTTC,CAWSVQRGYEQYF,TRBV30,.,few,TRBJ2-7
TGTGCCAGCAGCAAAGGCGTTTTCTACGAGCAGTACTTC,CASSKGVFYEQYF,TRBV21-1,.,few,TRBJ2-7
TGTGCCAGCAGCCAAGAAGGACAGGGGGGAAGGTTTGGCTACACCTTC,CASSQEGQGGRFGYTF,TRBV14,TRBD1,.,TRBJ1-2
TGTGCCAGCAGCCAAGGAGGAGATAACTCCTACGAGCAGTACTTC,CASSQGGDNSYEQYF,TRBV14,.,few,TRBJ2-7
TGTGCCAGCAGCTTAGATAGCGGGATTTACAATGAGCAGTTCTTC,CASSLDSGIYNEQFF,TRBV7-2,TRBD2,few,TRBJ2-1
TGTGCCAGCAGCTCCCAGGGCTACGAGCAGTACTTC,CASSSQGYEQYF,TRBV7-9,.,.,TRBJ2-7
TGTGCCAGCAGCGCAGGACAGGGGGGATGGGAGACCCAGTACTTC,CASSAGQGGWETQYF,TRBV7-9,TRBD1,.,TRBJ2-5
TGCGCCAGCAGCCAAGATTCCGGAGCGGGGGAGCTGTTTTTT,CASSQDSGAGELFF,TRBV4-3,.,few,TRBJ2-2
TGTGCCAGCAGCGCCCTCGGGGGAGAGCAGTTCTTC,CASSALGGEQFF,TRBV9,.,few,TRBJ2-1
TGTGCCAGCAGCCAGGCGGGGACAGCCGCGTTCACAGATACGCAGTATTTT,CASSQAGTAAFTDTQYF,TRBV4-2,.,.,TRBJ2-3
TGTGCCAGCAGCGTAGCTGGCAACCTCATGAACACTGAAGCTTTCTTT,CASSVAGNLMNTEAFF,TRBV9,.,few,TRBJ1-1
TGTGCCAGCAGTGATGTGGACAGGGGGGTCGAGCAGTACTTC,CASSDVDRGVEQYF,TRBV2,TRBD1,few,TRBJ2-7
TGTGCCAGCAGCTCTAACCTAGCGGGAGTACGGGATGAGCAGTTCTTC,CASSSNLAGVRDEQFF,TRBV7-8,TRBD2,.,TRBJ2-1
TGTGCCAGCAGCTTGGATCCAGGGTTCTACGAGCAGTACTTC,CASSLDPGFYEQYF,TRBV5-6,.,.,TRBJ2-7
TGTGCCAGCAGCCTTCAGGGGGCGCGGGCTGGCTACACCTTC,CASSLQGARAGYTF,TRBV9,TRBD1,few,TRBJ1-2
TGCGCCAGCAGCCAAGATTTACAGACAGTTGTGAAAAACATTCAGTACTTC,CASSQDLQTVVKNIQYF,TRBV4-3,.,few,TRBJ2-4
TGTGCCAGCAGCTTCGGTGGGAGGGGAGGGGAGACCCAGTACTTC,CASSFGGRGGETQYF,TRBV7-2,TRBD2,.,TRBJ2-5
TGTGCCAGCAGTACCAAAACAGGGAGTGGAGATACGCAGTATTTT,CASSTKTGSGDTQYF,TRBV5-6,.,.,TRBJ2-3
TGTGCCAGCAGCTTATTCCGCAGTAATCAGCCCCAGCATTTT,CASSLFRSNQPQHF,TRBV7-8,.,few,TRBJ1-5
TGTGCCAGCAGCGTGAGGGACAGGGGTCCTCCTAACTATGGCTACACCTTC,CASSVRDRGPPNYGYTF,TRBV9,TRBD1,few,TRBJ1-2
TGTGCCAGCAGTTTAGTTCTCGGTACGGTCGATACGCAGTATTTT,CASSLVLGTVDTQYF,TRBV28,.,.,TRBJ2-3
TGTGCCAGCAGCGTAGGGTTAGCGGGGCCATTGGGGCAGTACTTC,CASSVGLAGPLGQYF,TRBV9,TRBD2,few,TRBJ2-7
TGTGCCAGCTCCCTTGGAGAATATGAGCAGTTCTTC,CASSLGEYEQFF,TRBV18,.,few,TRBJ2-1
TGTGCCACCACCCCAGGGGGGCTAGCGGGAGGAGGGAATGAGCAGTTCTTC,CATTPGGLAGGGNEQFF,TRBV15,TRBD2,.,TRBJ2-1
TGTGCCAGCAGTTACGTGGGACAGGGTAAAGGGGAGCAGTACTTC,CASSYVGQGKGEQYF,TRBV6-6,TRBD1,few,TRBJ2-7
TGTGCCACCAGCAGAGGAAATGAGAAGACAGGGGCATCCTACGAGCAGTACTTC,CATSRGNEKTGASYEQYF,TRBV15,TRBD1,.,TRBJ2-7
TGTGCCAGCAAGGGGGCCGGACAGGGCATCGCCGGGGAGCTGTTTTTT,CASKGAGQGIAGELFF,TRBV7-6,TRBD1,few,TRBJ2-2
TGTGCCAGCAGGGAAACAGGGGCGAAAGAGACCCAGTACTTC,CASRETGAKETQYF,TRBV6-5,TRBD1,.,TRBJ2-5
TGTGCCTGGAGTGTGGGTTCGGTAACGGGAGAGACCCAGTACTTC,CAWSVGSVTGETQYF,TRBV30,.,.,TRBJ2-5
TGTGCCAGCAGTGGTTCTCGGGGATATGACCATGGCTACACCTTC,CASSGSRGYDHGYTF,TRBV2,.,few,TRBJ1-2
TGTGCCAGCAGTGACGCCATCGACAGTAGCAATCAGCCCCAGCATTTT,CASSDAIDSSNQPQHF,TRBV6-1,.,few,TRBJ1-5
TGTGCCAGCACCCTGGGGCCGTCGAACACCGGGGAGCTGTTTTTT,CASTLGPSNTGELFF,TRBV7-2,.,.,TRBJ2-2
TGTGCCAGTTTCGGGACTGAAGCTTTCTTT,CASFGTEAFF,TRBV6-5,.,.,TRBJ1-1
TGCGCCAGCAGCGGGGGACAGGGGCCGAATCAGCCCCAGCATTTT,CASSGGQGPNQPQHF,TRBV5-1,TRBD1,few,TRBJ1-5
TGTGCCAGCATCGGCCGGGACAGTGTCCACGAGCAGTACTTC,CASIGRDSVHEQYF,TRBV7-2,TRBD1,.,TRBJ2-7
TGTGCCATCAGCGCTAGCGGGACCTCCTACGAGCAGTACTTC,CAISASGTSYEQYF,TRBV10-3,TRBD2,.,TRBJ2-7
TGTGCCAGCAGCCTTAGGGGACAGTACAATGAGCAGTTCTTC,CASSLRGQYNEQFF,TRBV11-3,TRBD1,.,TRBJ2-1
TGTGCCAGCAGCAAAGTCGGCGCACAGTGCTCCTACAATGAGCAGTTCTTC,CASSKVGAQCSYNEQFF,TRBV21-1,.,.,TRBJ2-1
TGTGCCAGCACCCCGGGACTAGCGGGATTAAATGAGCAGTTCTTC,CASTPGLAGLNEQFF,TRBV6-1,TRBD2,.,TRBJ2-1
TGTGCCAGCAGCTCCGGACTAGTCTCCTACAATGAGCAGTTCTTC,CASSSGLVSYNEQFF,TRBV5-6,TRBD2,.,TRBJ2-1
TGTGCCAGTAGTATTCTCTGGGAGGGGGACTATGGCTACACCTTC,CASSILWEGDYGYTF,TRBV19,.,few,TRBJ1-2
TGTGCCAGCTCACCACGAAGCGGGGCCCAAGAGACCCAGTACTTC,CASSPRSGAQETQYF,TRBV18,TRBD2,few,TRBJ2-5
TGTGCCAGTAGTAGCGCGGCTAGCGGGGTCTACAATGAGCAGTTCTTC,CASSSAASGVYNEQFF,TRBV19,TRBD2,few,TRBJ2-1
TGTGCCAGTAGTATTCGCTTTCTAGCGGGAGTTACAGATACGCAGTATTTT,CASSIRFLAGVTDTQYF,TRBV19,TRBD2,few,TRBJ2-3
TGTGCCAGCAGTTTATCGGGATCTGGGGCCAACGTCCTGACTTTC,CASSLSGSGANVLTF,TRBV28,.,.,TRBJ2-6
TGCGCCAGCAGCTTGATCGGGAGCACAGATACGCAGTATTTT,CASSLIGSTDTQYF,TRBV5-1,.,.,TRBJ2-3
TGTGCCAGCATCTCCCCAGGCATCTCCTACGAGCAGTACTTC,CASISPGISYEQYF,TRBV6-1,.,few,TRBJ2-7
TGCGCCAGCAGCCAGTCGGCAGGGGGCTTTAGTCAGCCCCAGCATTTT,CASSQSAGGFSQPQHF,TRBV4-3,TRBD1,few,TRBJ1-5